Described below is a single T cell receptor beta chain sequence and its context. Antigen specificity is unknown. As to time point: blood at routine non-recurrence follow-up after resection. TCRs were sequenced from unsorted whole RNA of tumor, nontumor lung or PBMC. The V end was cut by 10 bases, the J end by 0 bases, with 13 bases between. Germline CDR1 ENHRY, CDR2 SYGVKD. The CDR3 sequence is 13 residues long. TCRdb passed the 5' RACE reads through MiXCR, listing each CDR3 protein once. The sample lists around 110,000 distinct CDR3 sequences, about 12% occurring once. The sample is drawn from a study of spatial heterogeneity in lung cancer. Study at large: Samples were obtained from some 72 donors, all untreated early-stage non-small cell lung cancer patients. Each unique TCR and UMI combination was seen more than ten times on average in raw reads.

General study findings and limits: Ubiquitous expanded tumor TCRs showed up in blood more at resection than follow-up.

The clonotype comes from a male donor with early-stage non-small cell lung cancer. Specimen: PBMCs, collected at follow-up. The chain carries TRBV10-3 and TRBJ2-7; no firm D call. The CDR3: CATYSLSSYEQYF. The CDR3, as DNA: TGTGCCACTTATAGCCTAAGCTCCTACGAGCAGTACTTC.